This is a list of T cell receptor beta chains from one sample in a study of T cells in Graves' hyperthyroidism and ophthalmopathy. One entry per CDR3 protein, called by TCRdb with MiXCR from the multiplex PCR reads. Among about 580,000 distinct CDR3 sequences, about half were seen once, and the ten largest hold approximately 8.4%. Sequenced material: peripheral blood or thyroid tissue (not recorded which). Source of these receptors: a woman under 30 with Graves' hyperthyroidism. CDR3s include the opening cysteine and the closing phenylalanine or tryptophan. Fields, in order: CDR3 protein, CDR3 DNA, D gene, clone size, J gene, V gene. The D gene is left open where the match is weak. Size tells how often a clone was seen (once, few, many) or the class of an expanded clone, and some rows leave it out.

CASSQAANYGYTF | TGTGCCAGCAGCCAAGCAGCTAACTATGGCTACACCTTC | NA | many | TRBJ1-2 | TRBV3-1
CASSHPDQREPLQQYF | TGCGCCAGCAGCCACCCGGACCAGCGGGAGCCCCTACAGCAGTACTTC | TRBD2 | few | TRBJ2-7 | TRBV7-2
CAHETKQETQYF | TGTGCTCACGAGACAAAGCAAGAGACCCAGTACTTC | NA | few | TRBJ2-5 | TRBV12-3/TRBV12-4
CASSLAGGPYEQYF | TGTGCCAGCAGCTTAGCGGGAGGGCCGTACGAGCAGTACTTC | TRBD2 | many | TRBJ2-7 | TRBV12-3/TRBV12-4
CATRSGRESYEQYF | TGTGCCACCCGAAGCGGGAGGGAGTCCTACGAGCAGTACTTC | TRBD2 | many | TRBJ2-7 | TRBV6-2/TRBV6-3
CASSDPGQGYEKLFF | TGTGCCAGCAGTGACCCGGGACAGGGATATGAAAAACTGTTTTTT | TRBD1 | many | TRBJ1-4 | TRBV12-3/TRBV12-4
CASSLLGTSGINMWVEQYF | TGTGCCAGCAGCCTGCTGGGGACTAGCGGGATCAATATGTGGGTCGAGCAGTACTTC | TRBD2 | many | TRBJ2-7 | TRBV7-9
CSARGGQRQETQYF | TGCAGTGCTAGAGGGGGACAGCGGCAAGAGACCCAGTACTTC | TRBD1 | NA | TRBJ2-5 | TRBV20-1
CASSYQAGTTYEQYF | TGTGCCAGCAGTTACCAGGCAGGGACCACCTACGAGCAGTACTTC | NA | few | TRBJ2-7 | TRBV6-2/TRBV6-3
CASSFTPTGIRTQYF | TGCGCCAGCAGCTTCACCCCCACAGGCATCCGGACCCAGTACTTC | NA | NA | TRBJ2-5 | TRBV5-1
CASSLDIGTGDYSNQPQHF | TGTGCCAGCAGCTTAGATATTGGGACAGGAGATTATAGCAATCAGCCCCAGCATTTT | TRBD1 | many | TRBJ1-5 | TRBV7-9
CASSDPVREGEQYF | TGTGCCAGCAGTGATCCAGTGAGGGAAGGCGAGCAGTACTTC | NA | many | TRBJ2-7 | TRBV2
CSVAPAGLAFF | TGCAGCGTCGCCCCCGCTGGGCTAGCTTTCTTT | NA | NA | TRBJ1-1 | TRBV29-1